Listed below are T cell receptor beta chains from one sample, sequenced in a study of CD8+CD57+ T cells in acquired aplastic anemia. TCRdb reanalysed the reads using MiXCR and keeps one entry per CDR3 protein. In the table there are some 180,000 distinct CDR3 sequences, 63% of which are singletons. Sequenced: sorted CD4+, CD8+, or CD8+CD57+ T cells (not recorded which) from PBMCs. These receptors all come from a human donor with aplastic anemia. The CDR3 runs from the conserved cysteine through the conserved F or W. D genes are given only for firm matches. Size tells how often a clone was seen (once, few, many) or the class of an expanded clone, and some rows leave it out.

J gene | D gene | clone size | V gene | CDR3 DNA | CDR3 protein
TRBJ2-1 | NA | NA | TRBV20-1 | TGCAGTGCTAGGGGGGAGAGGGAGAATGAGCAGTTCTTC | CSARGERENEQFF
TRBJ2-2 | TRBD1 | many | TRBV7-8 | TGTGCCAGCAGCTCCACAGGGGGCCCTCAATCCGGGGAGCTGTTTTTT | CASSSTGGPQSGELFF
TRBJ2-3 | NA | NA | TRBV25-1 | TGTGCCAGCACGAGCCGGACGGATACTTCAGATACGCAGTATTTT | CASTSRTDTSDTQYF
TRBJ2-3 | TRBD1 | NA | TRBV7-2 | TGTGCCAGCAGCCCACAGGGGAGCACAGATACGCAGTATTTT | CASSPQGSTDTQYF
TRBJ2-5 | NA | NA | TRBV15 | TGTGCCACCAGCAGAGGAGAGACCCAGTGCTTC | CATSRGETQCF
TRBJ1-4 | NA | many | TRBV7-9 | TGTGCCAGCAGCGGGGGGGCCTCCATCGGAAAACTGTTTTTT | CASSGGASIGKLFF
TRBJ1-1 | NA | few | TRBV7-2 | TGTGCCAGCAGCCTAGGGTATCAGCGCACCACTGAAGCTTTCTTT | CASSLGYQRTTEAFF
TRBJ1-5 | NA | few | TRBV10-3 | TGTGCCATCAGTGAGTCGAAGACAGGTAGTTATCAGCCCCAGCATTTT | CAISESKTGSYQPQHF
TRBJ2-7 | TRBD1 | many | TRBV6-5 | TGTGCCAGCAGTTCGGACAGGGGACCCTACGAGCAGTACTTC | CASSSDRGPYEQYF
TRBJ1-2 | NA | NA | TRBV10-3 | TGTGCCATCAGAGGGTGGACGGATGGCTACACCTTC | CAIRGWTDGYTF
TRBJ2-1 | TRBD2 | many | TRBV6-1 | TGTGCCAGCAGTGAAACCCCCGGGGGGGTTGGGTACAATGAGCAGTTCTTC | CASSETPGGVGYNEQFF
TRBJ2-3 | NA | NA | TRBV20-1 | TGCAGTGCTAGTTACGGCGGGGATACGCAGTATTTT | CSASYGGDTQYF
TRBJ2-7 | TRBD1 | NA | TRBV20-1 | TGCAGTGCTAGAGGTACAGGGGACGGCTCCTACGAGCAGTACTTC | CSARGTGDGSYEQYF
TRBJ1-2 | NA | many | TRBV24-1 | TGTGCCACCAGTGAGGGTCGGGGGACCCCTTATGGCTACACCTTC | CATSEGRGTPYGYTF
TRBJ2-3 | TRBD2 | NA | TRBV5-1 | TGCGCCAGCAGCTCGGGACTAGCGGGGGGGCGTTCGGATACGCAGTATTTT | CASSSGLAGGRSDTQYF
TRBJ2-3 | TRBD2 | NA | TRBV6-4 | TGTGCCAGCAGTGGCGGACTAGCGGGAGGCACAGATACGCAGTATTTT | CASSGGLAGGTDTQYF
TRBJ2-7 | TRBD1 | NA | TRBV24-1 | TGTGCCACCAGTTCGGACAGGGAACCCTACGAGCAGTACTTC | CATSSDREPYEQYF
TRBJ1-2 | NA | NA | TRBV5-1 | TGCGCCAGCAGCAGGGCCACGGACCCCACGGGCTATGGCTACACCTTC | CASSRATDPTGYGYTF
TRBJ2-7 | TRBD1 | NA | TRBV7-9 | TGTGCCAGCAGCCCGCAAGGCGGACAGGGCTACGAGCAGTACTTC | CASSPQGGQGYEQYF
TRBJ1-1 | NA | NA | TRBV7-6 | TGTGCCAGCAGCTTAGAGGCCGGGACTTACTTTCGAACTTTCTTT | CASSLEAGTYFRTFF
TRBJ2-7 | NA | NA | TRBV20-1 | TGCAGTGCTAGATCGGGACGGCTCTCCTACGAGCAGTACTTC | CSARSGRLSYEQYF
TRBJ2-1 | TRBD1 | NA | TRBV29-1 | TGCAGCGTTTTAGGGGGCATCAACAATGAGCAGTTCTTC | CSVLGGINNEQFF
TRBJ1-5 | TRBD1 | NA | TRBV5-1 | TGCGCCAGCAGCTTGGAACAGGGGTATCAGCCCCAGCATTTT | CASSLEQGYQPQHF
TRBJ1-1 | NA | NA | TRBV7-2 | TGTGCCAGCAGGGGATTAGGGAACACTGAAGCTTTCTTT | CASRGLGNTEAFF
TRBJ1-2 | TRBD1 | NA | TRBV2 | TGTGCCAGCAGACGGACAGGGACTGGCTACACCTTC | CASRRTGTGYTF
TRBJ2-1 | NA | NA | TRBV24-1 | TGTGCCACCAGTGCTGGGTACAATGAGCAGTTCTTC | CATSAGYNEQFF
TRBJ1-2 | TRBD1 | many | TRBV10-1 | TGCGCCCGACGAACGGGACAGACCAACTATGGCTACACCTTC | CARRTGQTNYGYTF
TRBJ2-2 | NA | NA | TRBV2 | TGTGCCAGCACCCGTGGGAGTCTTACCGGGGAGCTGTTTTTT | CASTRGSLTGELFF
TRBJ1-5 | NA | NA | TRBV7-9 | TGTGCCAGCAGCTTCGATGATCAGCCCCAGCATTTT | CASSFDDQPQHF
TRBJ2-7 | NA | NA | TRBV20-1 | TGCAGTGCTAGAGATAGGACTTTGTTGTACGAGCGGTACTTC | CSARDRTLLYERYF
TRBJ2-3 | TRBD2 | NA | TRBV10-3 | TGTGCCATCAGTGAGTGGGGTCTAGCGGGTGGAGATACGCAGTATTTT | CAISEWGLAGGDTQYF
TRBJ2-1 | NA | NA | TRBV2 | TGTGCCAGCAGTGGGCTAGTTTACAATGAGCAGTTCTTC | CASSGLVYNEQFF
TRBJ1-1 | NA | NA | TRBV9 | TGTGCCAGCAGCGTAGTGGAGGGCACTGAAGCTTTCTTT | CASSVVEGTEAFF
TRBJ2-5 | TRBD2 | once | TRBV2 | TGTGCCAGCAACGCGGGGGGTATTGTCGAGACCCAGTACTTC | CASNAGGIVETQYF
TRBJ2-5 | TRBD2 | NA | TRBV9 | TGTGCCAGCAGCGTTGGTAGCGGGGGGGCGATCGCGGAGACCCAGTACTTC | CASSVGSGGAIAETQYF
TRBJ1-2 | NA | NA | TRBV6-6 | TGTGCCAGCAGTTACCTCGGGGGTGGCTATGGCTACACCTTC | CASSYLGGGYGYTF
TRBJ2-7 | NA | NA | TRBV7-9 | TGTGCCAGCAGCTTAGGCCCGACAGGGACTCCCTACGAGCAGTACTTC | CASSLGPTGTPYEQYF
TRBJ2-1 | TRBD2 | NA | TRBV20-1 | TGCAGTGCTAGGGGTCAGGGGCGGGGGGCCTACAATGAGCAGTTCTTC | CSARGQGRGAYNEQFF
TRBJ1-2 | NA | NA | TRBV24-1 | TGTGCCACCAGTGATTTAGGCCTAGACTATGGCTACACCTTC | CATSDLGLDYGYTF
TRBJ2-1 | TRBD1 | NA | TRBV5-4 | TGTGCCAGCAGCTTGGAGCAGGGACAGGAGCAGTTCTTC | CASSLEQGQEQFF
TRBJ1-2 | TRBD1 | NA | TRBV7-2 | TGTGCCAGCAGCCCTGGGACAGTTAACTATGGCTACACCTTC | CASSPGTVNYGYTF
TRBJ2-3 | NA | NA | TRBV11-2 | TGTGCCAGCAGGAAACCGGGACGGTCGGCAAATACGCAGTATTTT | CASRKPGRSANTQYF
TRBJ2-3 | NA | many | TRBV6-1 | TGTGCCAGCAGTGAAATTTGGTCCGGAGACCCGGGGTATTTT | CASSEIWSGDPGYF
TRBJ2-3 | NA | NA | TRBV7-2 | TGTGCCAGCAGCTTAGAAGAGTCGGATACGCAGTATTTT | CASSLEESDTQYF
TRBJ2-7 | NA | many | TRBV4-1 | TGCGCCAGCAGCTCCGCAGAGGGACTCCCCTACGAGCAGTACTTC | CASSSAEGLPYEQYF